The present TCR beta chain was sequenced within a study of blood T cell repertoires in COVID-19. The repertoire was sequenced with immunoSEQ multiplex PCR; TCRdb's copy has only in-frame clones and lacks some. The data hold around 60,000 clones, with 75% to 85% observed a single time. The CDR3 runs 18 residues. Trimming took 5 bases from V and 0 from J; bases not matched to a gene: 13. CDR1 is MNHNY and CDR2 is SVGAGI in the germline V gene (reference sequence). Those enrolled in Seattle joined during active infection and were followed longitudinally afterward. V usage is TRBV6-6 and J usage is TRBJ2-1; 7 bases match TRBD1. Sequenced: peripheral blood. This receptor was obtained from a man aged 50 to 59 with COVID-19, enrolled during active disease. CDR3 nucleotides: TGTGCCAGCAGTCGAACCGCCGGGACAGAAGGCTCCTACAATGAGCAGTTCTTC. Amino acid sequence: CASSRTAGTEGSYNEQFF.